This T cell receptor (beta chain) was found in a study of T cell changes during pregnancy in multiple sclerosis. Clones were read by immunoSEQ multiplex PCR, and TCRdb kept only the in-frame ones, dropping some. This sample has more than 80,000 clones, with around 96% found just once. CDR3 size: 15 residues. Germline V CDR1 and CDR2: SGDLS, YYNGEE. With V trimmed by 3 bases and J by 2 bases, 4 bases remained unmatched. This chain connects TRBV9 to TRBJ2-7, with TRBD2 matching over 11 bases. This specimen was peripheral blood, taken in the second trimester of pregnancy. The source is a female donor with multiple sclerosis, enrolled in a pregnancy study. CDR3 sequence (DNA): TGTGCCAGCAGCGATGGGACTAGCGGAGCCTACGAGCAGTACTTC. Its protein product is CASSDGTSGAYEQYF.